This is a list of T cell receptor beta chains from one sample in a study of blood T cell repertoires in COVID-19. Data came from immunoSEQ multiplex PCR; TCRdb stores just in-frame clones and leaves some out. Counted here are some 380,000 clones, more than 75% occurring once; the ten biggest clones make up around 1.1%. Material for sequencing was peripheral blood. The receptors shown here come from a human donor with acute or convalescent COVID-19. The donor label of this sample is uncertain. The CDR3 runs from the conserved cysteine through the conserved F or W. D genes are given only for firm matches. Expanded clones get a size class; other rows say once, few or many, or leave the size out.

CDR3aa: CSAYPPGGGAF
CDR3nt: TGCAGTGCTTACCCACCGGGGGGGGGCGCATTT
abundance: -
j_gene: TRBJ1-6
v_gene: TRBV20-1
len: 11
d_gene: -

CDR3aa: CASSGERTPTSPLHF
CDR3nt: TGTGCCAGCAGTGGGGAGCGCACCCCTACTTCACCCCTCCACTTT
abundance: -
j_gene: TRBJ1-6
v_gene: TRBV2
len: 15
d_gene: -

CDR3aa: CASSQLCMTGDPRSYGYTF
CDR3nt: TGTGCCAGCAGCCAGCTATGTATGACAGGGGACCCCCGGAGCTATGGCTACACCTTC
abundance: -
j_gene: TRBJ1-2
v_gene: TRBV14
len: 19
d_gene: TRBD1

CDR3aa: CASSLQGTEAFF
CDR3nt: TGTGCCAGCAGTCTACAGGGCACTGAAGCTTTCTTT
abundance: once
j_gene: TRBJ1-1
v_gene: TRBV6-5
len: 12
d_gene: -

CDR3aa: CASSQQGVVQPQHF
CDR3nt: TGTGCCAGCAGTCAACAGGGGGTCGTCCAGCCCCAGCATTTT
abundance: -
j_gene: TRBJ1-5
v_gene: TRBV28
len: 14
d_gene: TRBD1

CDR3aa: CASSPGPRNSPLHF
CDR3nt: TGTGCCAGCAGTCCAGGGCCCCGCAATTCACCCCTCCACTTT
abundance: -
j_gene: TRBJ1-6
v_gene: TRBV6-5
len: 14
d_gene: -

CDR3aa: CASTRRSTEAFF
CDR3nt: TGTGCCAGCACCCGCCGGAGTACTGAAGCTTTCTTT
abundance: -
j_gene: TRBJ1-1
v_gene: TRBV6-6
len: 12
d_gene: -

CDR3aa: CASNEGASLYGYTF
CDR3nt: TGTGCCAGCAATGAAGGGGCCTCCCTGTATGGCTACACCTTC
abundance: -
j_gene: TRBJ1-2
v_gene: TRBV28
len: 14
d_gene: -

CDR3aa: CASSLAGGQSGTEAFF
CDR3nt: TGCGCCAGCAGCTTGGCCGGGGGGCAATCGGGCACTGAAGCTTTCTTT
abundance: -
j_gene: TRBJ1-1
v_gene: TRBV5-1
len: 16
d_gene: -

CDR3aa: CASSPSGGRQPQHF
CDR3nt: TGTGCCAGCAGCCCGTCGGGGGGCCGTCAGCCCCAGCATTTT
abundance: -
j_gene: TRBJ1-5
v_gene: TRBV6-5
len: 14
d_gene: -

CDR3aa: CASIRTRGDYGYTF
CDR3nt: TGTGCCAGTATCAGGACTCGCGGGGACTATGGCTACACCTTC
abundance: -
j_gene: TRBJ1-2
v_gene: TRBV19
len: 14
d_gene: -

CDR3aa: CASRRPGLAGGYQETQYF
CDR3nt: TGTGCCAGCAGGCGACCGGGACTAGCGGGGGGATACCAAGAGACCCAGTACTTC
abundance: -
j_gene: TRBJ2-5
v_gene: TRBV21-1
len: 18
d_gene: -

CDR3aa: CASSPPAAAHQPQHF
CDR3nt: TGTGCCAGCAGCCCTCCGGCAGCGGCCCATCAGCCCCAGCATTTT
abundance: -
j_gene: TRBJ1-5
v_gene: TRBV7-2
len: 15
d_gene: -

CDR3aa: CASSFLGGWMNTEAFF
CDR3nt: TGTGCCAGCAGCTTCTTGGGGGGTTGGATGAACACTGAAGCTTTCTTT
abundance: -
j_gene: TRBJ1-1
v_gene: TRBV5-5
len: 16
d_gene: -

CDR3aa: CASSLQLNTEAFF
CDR3nt: TGCGCCAGCAGTTTACAGCTGAACACTGAAGCTTTCTTT
abundance: -
j_gene: TRBJ1-1
v_gene: TRBV4-1
len: 13
d_gene: -

CDR3aa: CASSPEQGREQFF
CDR3nt: TGTGCCAGCTCACCAGAACAGGGCCGTGAGCAGTTCTTC
abundance: -
j_gene: TRBJ2-1
v_gene: TRBV18
len: 13
d_gene: -

CDR3aa: CASSFPGQGLMGYTF
CDR3nt: TGTGCCAGCAGCTTCCCCGGACAGGGCCTGATGGGCTACACCTTC
abundance: -
j_gene: TRBJ1-2
v_gene: TRBV5-4
len: 15
d_gene: TRBD1

CDR3aa: CAWSPGSGRSEAFF
CDR3nt: TGTGCCTGGAGCCCAGGGTCCGGACGGTCTGAAGCTTTCTTT
abundance: -
j_gene: TRBJ1-1
v_gene: TRBV30
len: 14
d_gene: -

CDR3aa: CASSEGRGQFF
CDR3nt: TGCGCCAGCAGTGAAGGAAGGGGGCAGTTCTTC
abundance: few
j_gene: TRBJ2-1
v_gene: TRBV10-1
len: 11
d_gene: -

CDR3aa: CAISYGQGLGVDGYTF
CDR3nt: TGTGCCATCAGCTATGGACAGGGGTTAGGGGTGGATGGCTACACCTTC
abundance: -
j_gene: TRBJ1-2
v_gene: TRBV10-3
len: 16
d_gene: TRBD1

CDR3aa: CASRNRGQAFF
CDR3nt: TGTGCCAGCAGAAACAGGGGGCAAGCTTTCTTT
abundance: -
j_gene: TRBJ1-1
v_gene: TRBV6-5
len: 11
d_gene: TRBD1

CDR3aa: CASSYSAGGPAKTQYF
CDR3nt: TGTGCCAGCAGTTACTCGGCGGGAGGGCCGGCTAAGACCCAGTACTTC
abundance: -
j_gene: TRBJ2-5
v_gene: TRBV6-6
len: 16
d_gene: TRBD2

CDR3aa: CASSQEWIGTPNTEAFF
CDR3nt: TGCGCCAGCAGCCAAGAGTGGATCGGGACACCGAACACTGAAGCTTTCTTT
abundance: -
j_gene: TRBJ1-1
v_gene: TRBV4-1
len: 17
d_gene: -

CDR3aa: CASSQRLFYEQYF
CDR3nt: TGTGCCAGCAGCCAACGACTCTTTTACGAGCAGTACTTC
abundance: once
j_gene: TRBJ2-7
v_gene: TRBV3-1/TRBV3-2
len: 13
d_gene: -

CDR3aa: CASSWGTGAINYGYTF
CDR3nt: TGCGCCAGCAGCTGGGGAACAGGGGCCATTAACTATGGCTACACCTTC
abundance: once
j_gene: TRBJ1-2
v_gene: TRBV5-1
len: 16
d_gene: TRBD1

CDR3aa: CASSPPGANTEAFF
CDR3nt: TGCGCCAGCAGCCCGCCAGGGGCCAACACTGAAGCTTTCTTT
abundance: -
j_gene: TRBJ1-1
v_gene: TRBV5-1
len: 14
d_gene: -

CDR3aa: CASSLGTSGGRDTQYF
CDR3nt: TGCGCCAGCAGCTTGGGGACTAGCGGGGGGAGAGATACGCAGTATTTT
abundance: -
j_gene: TRBJ2-3
v_gene: TRBV5-1
len: 16
d_gene: TRBD2

CDR3aa: CASSLEMGLRPQHF
CDR3nt: TGTGCCAGCAGCTTGGAAATGGGGCTGAGGCCCCAGCATTTT
abundance: -
j_gene: TRBJ1-5
v_gene: TRBV5-5
len: 14
d_gene: -

CDR3aa: CASSWLAGGRGNEQFF
CDR3nt: TGTGCCAGCAGCTGGCTAGCGGGAGGCCGAGGTAATGAGCAGTTCTTC
abundance: -
j_gene: TRBJ2-1
v_gene: TRBV5-6
len: 16
d_gene: TRBD2

CDR3aa: CASRLTGGNEQFF
CDR3nt: TGCGCCAGCCGACTAACAGGGGGAAATGAGCAGTTCTTC
abundance: -
j_gene: TRBJ2-1
v_gene: TRBV5-1
len: 13
d_gene: TRBD1

CDR3aa: CSAKGASWNSPLHF
CDR3nt: TGCAGCGCAAAGGGGGCTAGTTGGAATTCACCCCTCCACTTT
abundance: once
j_gene: TRBJ1-6
v_gene: TRBV29-1
len: 14
d_gene: TRBD1

CDR3aa: CAWDGGAAWDGYTF
CDR3nt: TGTGCCTGGGATGGCGGGGCCGCTTGGGATGGCTACACCTTC
abundance: many
j_gene: TRBJ1-2
v_gene: TRBV30
len: 14
d_gene: -

CDR3aa: CASSLRQGNTGELFF
CDR3nt: TGTGCCAGCAGCTTACGACAGGGGAACACCGGGGAGCTGTTTTTT
abundance: -
j_gene: TRBJ2-2
v_gene: TRBV7-2
len: 15
d_gene: TRBD1

CDR3aa: CASSSAGLENEQYF
CDR3nt: TGTGCCAGCAGCTCCGCGGGACTAGAGAACGAGCAGTACTTC
abundance: -
j_gene: TRBJ2-7
v_gene: TRBV13
len: 14
d_gene: TRBD2

CDR3aa: CASSTFIGDSLGPGYTEAFF
CDR3nt: TGTGCCAGCAGCACTTTTATAGGGGACAGTTTGGGCCCCGGGTACACTGAAGCTTTCTTT
abundance: -
j_gene: TRBJ1-1
v_gene: TRBV21-1
len: 20
d_gene: -

CDR3aa: CASSLGTGSGANVLTF
CDR3nt: TGTGCCAGCAGCTTAGGTACAGGGTCTGGGGCCAACGTCCTGACTTTC
abundance: few
j_gene: TRBJ2-6
v_gene: TRBV11-3
len: 16
d_gene: -

CDR3aa: CASSPPAGYGYTF
CDR3nt: TGTGCCAGCTCACCACCGGCAGGCTATGGCTACACCTTC
abundance: -
j_gene: TRBJ1-2
v_gene: TRBV18
len: 13
d_gene: -

CDR3aa: CASSYSLNTEAFF
CDR3nt: TGTGCCAGCAGTTACAGCCTGAACACTGAAGCTTTCTTT
abundance: -
j_gene: TRBJ1-1
v_gene: TRBV6-5
len: 13
d_gene: -

CDR3aa: CASSRTSGGSYEQYF
CDR3nt: TGTGCCAGCTCACGAACTAGCGGAGGCTCCTACGAGCAGTACTTC
abundance: few
j_gene: TRBJ2-7
v_gene: TRBV18
len: 15
d_gene: TRBD2

CDR3aa: CAWSLLGTYQPQHF
CDR3nt: TGTGCCTGGAGTCTTTTGGGCACCTATCAGCCCCAGCATTTT
abundance: once
j_gene: TRBJ1-5
v_gene: TRBV30
len: 14
d_gene: -